This note documents a single TCR beta chain sequence. Trimming cost V 1 base and J 5 bases, with 15 bases left between them. Germline V gene sequence: CDR1 SGHDT, CDR2 YYEEEE. There are 15 residues in the CDR3. These data come from a study of cytomegalovirus exposure and HLA in healthy donors. Nominally healthy donors provided the samples, though records likely missed some immune exposures. PCR amplification relied on 60 Vbeta primers (plus 13 Jbeta primers). The assay was immunoSEQ multiplex PCR, and TCRdb's table has in-frame clones only and misses some. Here the sample spans under 200,000 clones, roughly 72% being singletons.

This TCR came from a man aged 25-45 years in good health and CMV-seronegative. Sequencing was carried out using PBMCs. V usage is TRBV5-6 and J usage is TRBJ1-1, with D hard to call. CDR3 sequence reads: CASSLLGEVGTEAFF. The CDR3 DNA reads TGTGCCAGCAGCTTGCTCGGGGAGGTAGGGACTGAAGCTTTCTTT. Variable domain in full (rest from reference TRBV5-6 and TRBJ1-1): DAGVTQSPTHLIKTRGQQVTLRCSPKSGHDTVSWYQQALGQGPQFIFQYYEEEERQRGNFPDRFSGHQFPNYSSELNVNALLLGDSALYLCASSLLGEVGTEAFFGQGTRLTVV.